These T cell receptor beta chains were read from a single sample in a study of cytomegalovirus exposure and HLA in healthy donors. Clones were read by immunoSEQ multiplex PCR, and TCRdb kept only the in-frame ones, dropping some. The table includes 65,000 to 100,000 clones, 75% detected once. Input material: PBMCs. The receptors were sampled from a man aged 35 to 55 in good health and CMV-seronegative. The CDR3 runs from the conserved cysteine through the conserved F or W. The order of the fields is D gene, clone size, V gene, J gene, CDR3 protein, CDR3 DNA. D genes are given only for firm matches. Clone size is shown for a subset of rows, as once, few, many or a class of expanded clone.

>-|once|TRBV2|TRBJ1-1
CASQIRGTEAFF
TGTGCCAGTCAAATCAGAGGCACTGAAGCTTTCTTT
>TRBD1|-|TRBV7-2|TRBJ2-7
CASSLALGTAYEQYF
TGTGCCAGCAGCTTAGCGCTCGGGACAGCCTACGAGCAGTACTTC
>-|-|TRBV29-1|TRBJ2-5
CSVARRAARGETQYF
TGCAGCGTTGCCAGACGGGCCGCGAGAGGGGAGACCCAGTACTTC
>-|-|TRBV5-4|TRBJ1-3
CASSPDSRSGNTIYF
TGTGCCAGCAGCCCGGACAGCCGCTCTGGAAACACCATATATTTT
>-|-|TRBV5-1|TRBJ2-7
CASSLSSRGAAEQYF
TGCGCCAGCAGCTTGTCGTCTCGGGGTGCAGCCGAGCAGTACTTC
>TRBD2|-|TRBV10-3|TRBJ2-7
CAISESAGKSGSGIYEQYF
TGTGCCATCAGTGAGTCAGCGGGGAAGAGCGGGAGTGGCATATACGAGCAGTACTTC
>-|-|TRBV5-1|TRBJ1-1
CASISAGENTEAFF
TGCGCCAGCATCAGCGCAGGGGAGAACACTGAAGCTTTCTTT
>-|-|TRBV7-7|TRBJ2-3
CASSRADYEADTQYF
TGTGCTAGCAGCAGAGCCGATTACGAGGCAGATACGCAGTATTTT
>-|-|TRBV6-5|TRBJ2-1
CASSLAGASSYNEQFF
TGTGCCAGCAGTTTGGCGGGGGCGAGCTCCTACAATGAGCAGTTCTTC
>-|-|TRBV11-2|TRBJ1-5
CASSLPIQPQHF
TGTGCCAGCAGCTTACCCATTCAGCCCCAGCATTTT
>TRBD2|-|TRBV29-1|TRBJ2-7
CSVILAGGIYEQYF
TGCAGCGTCATACTAGCGGGGGGGATCTACGAGCAGTACTTC
>-|-|TRBV21-1|TRBJ2-2
CASSKGLLAGALTSGELFF
TGTGCCAGCAGCAAAGGGTTATTAGCGGGAGCCCTTACCTCCGGGGAGCTGTTTTTT
>-|-|TRBV10-3|TRBJ2-7
CAIRAGHSYEQYF
TGTGCCATCAGAGCAGGTCACTCCTACGAGCAGTACTTC
>-|-|TRBV2|TRBJ1-2
CASRDPRDFDYGYTF
TGTGCCAGCAGGGACCCCAGGGACTTCGACTATGGCTACACCTTC
>-|few|TRBV10-3|TRBJ2-7
CAIRGGSYEQYF
TGTGCCATCAGAGGAGGATCCTACGAGCAGTACTTC
>-|-|TRBV27|TRBJ1-4
CASSRGTTNEKLFF
TGTGCCAGCAGCCGAGGGACAACTAATGAAAAACTGTTTTTT
>TRBD1|-|TRBV19|TRBJ2-7
CASTSGQGSDEQYF
TGTGCCAGTACCTCGGGACAGGGGAGCGACGAGCAGTACTTC
>TRBD1|-|TRBV2|TRBJ1-1
CASRDRGTEAFF
TGTGCCAGCAGGGACAGGGGCACTGAAGCTTTCTTT
>TRBD1|few|TRBV19|TRBJ1-5
CASSSQGAWQPQHF
TGTGCCAGTAGTTCTCAGGGGGCTTGGCAGCCCCAGCATTTT
>TRBD2|-|TRBV7-6|TRBJ2-2
CASSLWTSGNTGELFF
TGTGCCAGCAGCTTATGGACTAGCGGAAACACCGGGGAGCTGTTTTTT
>TRBD2|-|TRBV28|TRBJ2-7
CASSLRKSGGPPYEQYF
TGTGCCAGCAGTCTTCGAAAGAGCGGGGGGCCTCCCTACGAGCAGTACTTC
>-|-|TRBV11-2|TRBJ1-2
CASSFGTGVLGYTF
TGTGCCAGCAGCTTCGGGACTGGGGTTTTGGGCTACACCTTC
>-|-|TRBV13|TRBJ1-2
CASSLAAANYGYTF
TGTGCCAGCAGCTTGGCGGCTGCTAACTATGGCTACACCTTC
>TRBD1|-|TRBV2|TRBJ1-2
CASCPGQGGGYTF
TGTGCCAGCTGCCCGGGACAGGGAGGTGGCTACACCTTC
>-|-|TRBV5-1|TRBJ1-4
CASSLGGNAANEKLFF
TGCGCCAGCAGCTTGGGAGGGAATGCGGCTAATGAAAAACTGTTTTTT
>-|once|TRBV29-1|TRBJ1-5
CSARLSDQPQHF
TGCAGCGCCAGACTCAGCGATCAGCCCCAGCATTTT
>-|once|TRBV11-2|TRBJ1-6
CASSFRVWAQGNSPLHF
TGTGCCAGCAGCTTTAGGGTGTGGGCGCAGGGTAATTCACCCCTCCACTTT
>-|few|TRBV7-8|TRBJ1-5
CASSFGSPRNQPQHF
TGTGCCAGCAGCTTCGGGAGCCCTAGGAATCAGCCCCAGCATTTT
>-|-|TRBV19|TRBJ2-7
CATIQGSEQYF
TGTGCCACAATACAGGGATCCGAGCAGTACTTC
>-|-|TRBV15|TRBJ1-1
CATSRDARAGENTEAFF
TGTGCCACCAGCAGAGATGCTCGGGCAGGGGAGAACACTGAAGCTTTCTTT
>-|-|TRBV2|TRBJ2-3
CASSEYPGDEDTQYF
TGTGCCAGCAGTGAATATCCAGGGGATGAAGATACGCAGTATTTT